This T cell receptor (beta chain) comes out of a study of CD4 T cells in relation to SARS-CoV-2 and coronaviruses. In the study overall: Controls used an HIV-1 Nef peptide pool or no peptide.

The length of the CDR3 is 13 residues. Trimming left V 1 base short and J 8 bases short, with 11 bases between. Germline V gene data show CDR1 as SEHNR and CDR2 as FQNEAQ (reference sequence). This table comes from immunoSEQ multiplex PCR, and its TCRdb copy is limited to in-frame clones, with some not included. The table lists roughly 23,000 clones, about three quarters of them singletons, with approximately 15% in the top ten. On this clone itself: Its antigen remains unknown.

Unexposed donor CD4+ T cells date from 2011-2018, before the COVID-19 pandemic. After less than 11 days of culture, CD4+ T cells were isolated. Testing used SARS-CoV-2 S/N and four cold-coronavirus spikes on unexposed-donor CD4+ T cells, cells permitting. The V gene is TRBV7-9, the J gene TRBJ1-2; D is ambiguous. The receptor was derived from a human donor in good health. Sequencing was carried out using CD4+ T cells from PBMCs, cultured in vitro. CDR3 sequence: CASSLGEGRGYTF. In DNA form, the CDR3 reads TGTGCCAGCAGCTTAGGGGAAGGGAGAGGCTACACCTTC.